What follows are 21 T cell receptor beta chains derived from one specimen sequenced in a study of T cells in tuberculosis. The assay was immunoSEQ multiplex PCR, and TCRdb's table has in-frame clones only and misses some. Here the sample spans about 10,000 clones, around 94% being singletons. The sequencing sample was made of PBMCs. These receptor sequences come from an adult with tuberculosis.

The chain has TRBV27 and TRBJ1-1; D remains unclear. Germline lookup yields CDR1 MNHEY and CDR2 SMNVEV (reference sequence). Trimming stripped 5 bases from V and 4 bases from J, with 8 bases between. The CDR3 spans 12 residues. Written as DNA, the CDR3 is TGTGCCAGCAGTGCGAGGCCCACTGAAGCTTTCTTT. Its translation is CASSARPTEAFF.

The chain joins TRBV6-6 to TRBJ1-4; D is undetermined. Germline V gives CDR1 MNHNY, CDR2 SVGAGI (reference sequence). The length of the CDR3 is 15 residues. The V end lost 5 bases, the J end lost 6 bases, and 16 bases lay between the germline ends. The CDR3 loop is CASSPGDSGDEKLFF. In DNA form, the CDR3 reads TGTGCCAGCAGTCCCGGGGATAGTGGCGATGAAAAACTGTTTTTT.

The V gene is TRBV11-2, the J gene TRBJ2-1; tentative D call: TRBD2 (5 bases). Trimming left V 3 bases short and J 3 bases short, with 9 bases between. CDR1 and CDR2 (germline): SGHAT, FQNNGV. The CDR3 spans 14 residues. The CDR3 DNA reads as TGTGCCAGCAGCTTCGGCGGGTTCTACAATGAGCAGTTCTTC. Translated: CASSFGGFYNEQFF.

The chain has TRBV12-5 and TRBJ2-3; the match to TRBD1 covers 7 bases. In germline, CDR1 is LGHNT, CDR2 FRNRAP. This CDR3 has 16 amino acids. With V trimmed by 5 bases and J by 2 bases, 10 bases remained unmatched. Here the CDR3 DNA reads TGTGCTAGTGGTCCACCGGGACAGAGCCCCACAGATACGCAGTATTTT. This codes for CASGPPGQSPTDTQYF. Full variable domain (rest looked up from reference TRBV12-5 and TRBJ2-3): DARVTQTPRHKVTEMGQEVTMRCQPILGHNTVFWYRQTMMQGLELLAYFRNRAPLDDSGMPKDRFSAEMPDATLATLKIQPSEPRDSAVYFCASGPPGQSPTDTQYFGPGTRLTVL.

Written as DNA, the CDR3 is TGTGCCAGCACCCTACAGGGTCGGAACACTGAAGCTTTCTTT. Amino acid sequence: CASTLQGRNTEAFF. This rearrangement joins TRBV6-6 to TRBJ1-1, with D possibly being TRBD1 (6 bases). Germline V gene lookup returns CDR1 MNHNY and CDR2 SVGAGI (reference sequence). This CDR3 has 14 residues. Between the trimmed V and J ends, which lost 7 bases and 1 base, there was a span of 13 bases.

The chain uses TRBV13 and TRBJ2-1, with D perhaps matching TRBD2 (5 bases). CDR3 length: 13 residues. Per germline, CDR1 PRHDT and CDR2 FYEKMQ (reference sequence). V lost 1 base, J lost 7 bases, and 8 bases lay in between. CDR3 bases: TGTGCCAGCAGCTTAGTCGGGGTAAATGAGCAGTTCTTC. It yields the protein CASSLVGVNEQFF.

V gene TRBV30 combines with J gene TRBJ2-5; D remains ambiguous. This CDR3 has 17 residues. V was trimmed by 2 bases and J by 0 bases, leaving 19 bases between them. Per germline, CDR1 GTSNPN and CDR2 SVGIG (reference sequence). This CDR3 is CAWSMWATLRYQETQYF. As DNA, the CDR3 is TGTGCCTGGAGTATGTGGGCTACCCTTCGGTACCAAGAGACCCAGTACTTC.

The gene calls are TRBV6-5 and TRBJ2-7, with TRBD1 identical over 7 bases. Germline V gene lookup returns CDR1 MNHEY and CDR2 SVGAGI. V shed 4 bases, J shed 0 bases, and the junction held 3 bases outside the gene matches. CDR3 length: 14 residues. CDR3 bases: TGTGCCAGCAGTTCGTACAGGGGCTCCTACGAGCAGTACTTC. It yields the protein CASSSYRGSYEQYF.

This clone was counted a single time. This rearrangement joins TRBV9 to TRBJ2-3, with 8 bases that match TRBD2. The germline V gene encodes CDR1 SGDLS and CDR2 YYNGEE. V shed 3 bases and J 4 bases; nucleotides not matched to a gene: 10. This CDR3 is 16 amino acids long. CDR3 DNA sequence: TGTGCCAGCAGCGCACCACGGGAGGGGGGGCCAGATACGCAGTATTTT. Translated, it gives CASSAPREGGPDTQYF.

The rearrangement uses TRBV6-5 and TRBJ2-3; maybe TRBD2 (5 bases). Trimming removed 3 bases from V and 3 bases from J, with 13 bases in between. CDR1 and CDR2 (germline): MNHEY, SVGAGI. CDR3 length: 15 amino acids. CDR3 sequence: CASSYGGLGTDTQYF. CDR3 nucleotides: TGTGCCAGCAGTTATGGCGGGTTGGGAACAGATACGCAGTATTTT.

The chain is built from TRBV9 and TRBJ2-2; D gene unclear. V was pared by 4 bases and J by 3 bases, with 10 bases between. Germline V gives CDR1 SGDLS, CDR2 YYNGEE. This CDR3 is 14 amino acids long. CDR3 region: CASSHGRYTGELFF. The CDR3 DNA follows: TGTGCCAGCAGCCATGGGCGATACACCGGGGAGCTGTTTTTT.

In this sample, this clone turned up once. This chain connects TRBV4-1 to TRBJ1-3, with 10 nucleotides matching TRBD1. The CDR3 covers 18 residues. Per germline, CDR1 MGHRA and CDR2 YSYEKL. Losses at the gene ends were 0 bases for V and 4 bases for J; bases not matched to a gene: 9. The CDR3 reads CASSQEWTGGAEGNTIYF. The CDR3 DNA reads as TGCGCCAGCAGCCAAGAGTGGACAGGGGGGGCGGAAGGAAACACCATATATTTT.

This chain links TRBV6-1 with TRBJ1-5; 10 nucleotides line up with TRBD1. Germline CDR1 MNHNS, CDR2 SASEGT. V shed 3 bases and J 4 bases; nucleotides not matched to a gene: 6. The CDR3 is 16 amino acids. The CDR3 nucleotides read TGTGCCAGCAGTGAGGGACAGGGGTATCAGAATCAGCCCCAGCATTTT. It is translated as CASSEGQGYQNQPQHF.

This clone was seen once. The chain joins TRBV9 to TRBJ2-3; 11 bases fit TRBD2. After removal of 0 bases from V and 0 bases from J, the junction contained 9 bases not matched to a gene. There are 19 residues in the CDR3. Germline V gene sequence: CDR1 SGDLS, CDR2 YYNGEE. The CDR3 nucleotides are TGTGCCAGCAGCGTAGGGGTAACTAGCGGGGGCCATAGCACAGATACGCAGTATTTT. This translates into CASSVGVTSGGHSTDTQYF.

The CDR3 DNA follows: TGTGCCAGCAGTATCCTCGGGAGTAACACCGGGGAGCTGTTTTTT. Its translation is CASSILGSNTGELFF. The chain is built from TRBV2 and TRBJ2-2, with a possible D match to TRBD2 (6 bases). Trimming left V 5 bases short and J 2 bases short, with 12 bases between. CDR3 length: 15 amino acids. CDR1 is SNHLY, CDR2 FYNNEI, per germline.

This sequence joins TRBV9 and TRBJ2-7; D call uncertain. CDR1 is SGDLS, CDR2 YYNGEE, per germline. The CDR3 is 14 residues long. V dropped 5 bases and J dropped 6 bases, with 18 bases sitting between them. The CDR3 spells CASRGVKAFREQYF. Here the CDR3 DNA reads TGTGCCAGCAGGGGCGTTAAGGCCTTTCGCGAGCAGTACTTC.

This clone appeared a single time. The V and J genes are TRBV9 and TRBJ2-7, with D perhaps matching TRBD1 (6 bases). Trimming pared 0 bases from V and 2 bases from J, leaving 12 bases between. The germline V gene encodes CDR1 SGDLS and CDR2 YYNGEE. The CDR3 consists of 15 residues. The CDR3 nucleotides are TGTGCCAGCAGCGTAGCGGTCAGGGGTCCCTACGAGCAGTACTTC. This sequence encodes CASSVAVRGPYEQYF.

The V call is TRBV11-2, the J call TRBJ2-7, with TRBD2 identical over 12 bases. V shed 7 bases and J 6 bases; nucleotides not matched to a gene: 19. This CDR3 has 18 residues. The V gene's germline CDR1 is SGHAT and CDR2 FQNNGV. The CDR3, as DNA: TGTGCCAGCACCTTCTACCCTCGACTAGCGGGAGTCCAAAGCGAGCAGTACTTC. Its protein is CASTFYPRLAGVQSEQYF.

This sequence joins TRBV19 and TRBJ1-1; a weak D match, TRBD1 (5 bases). Germline V CDR1 and CDR2: LNHDA, SQIVND (reference sequence). V shed 3 bases and J shed 5 bases, with 13 bases lying between them. The CDR3 covers 14 residues. This CDR3 is CASSISQGGTEAFF. In DNA, the CDR3 is TGTGCCAGTAGTATTTCGCAGGGTGGGACTGAAGCTTTCTTT.

The V call is TRBV4-1, the J call TRBJ2-3; D is undetermined. CDR1 and CDR2 (germline): MGHRA, YSYEKL. The CDR3 length is 15 residues. V lost 1 base, J lost 1 base, and 9 bases lay in between. The CDR3 nucleotides read TGCGCCAGCAGCCAAGTAGCTTTTCGCACAGATACGCAGTATTTT. Amino acids: CASSQVAFRTDTQYF.

The chain uses TRBV7-9 and TRBJ1-2; TRBD1 matches at 9 bases. The germline CDR1 and CDR2 sequences are SEHNR and FQNEAQ (reference sequence). Losses at the gene ends were 1 base for V and 8 bases for J; bases not matched to a gene: 5. This CDR3 has 14 residues. CDR3 in amino acids: CASSLGGTGKGYTF. The CDR3 DNA reads TGTGCCAGCAGCTTAGGGGGGACAGGGAAAGGCTACACCTTC.